This T cell receptor (beta chain) originates from a study of T cells in Graves' hyperthyroidism and ophthalmopathy. The CDR3 covers 12 residues. Trimming shortened V by 6 bases and J by 7 bases, and 10 bases separated the two germline ends. Germline lookup yields CDR1 MNHNS and CDR2 SASEGT. Any patient presenting with uncontrolled infection, other autoimmune disease, pregnancy or lactation was left out. In this sample, this clonotype turned up once. RNA transcripts were the template for amplifying TCR beta CDR3 regions. The HTBI set primed first-round TCR CDR3 RT-PCR. TCRdb reprocessed the multiplex PCR reads via MiXCR and lists one record per CDR3 protein. The table includes fewer than 750,000 distinct CDR3 sequences, about 15% detected once.

The chain combines TRBV6-1 with TRBJ1-5; D gene uncertain. The source of this sequence is a woman aged 40 to 49 with Graves' ophthalmopathy. Sample: blood. CDR3 sequence: CASSSTRQPQHF. The CDR3 DNA reads TGTGCCAGCAGCTCTACAAGGCAGCCCCAGCATTTT.